The 28 T cell receptor beta chains presented below share a single source sample, sequenced in a study of shared clonotypes between healthy human individuals. Method: immunoSEQ multiplex PCR; TCRdb's copy keeps in-frame clones and lacks some. The top ten hold approximately 0.41% of the sample, which has about 2.3 million clones, 85% to 95% seen once. The sequencing sample was made of naive CD4+ T cells from PBMCs. Subset denoted: CD45RA+ positively selected. The receptors originated from a man younger than 35 in good health. Some clones in this sample may be carry-over from other donors' samples.

The chain couples TRBV7-2 to TRBJ2-6; D tentatively reads TRBD1 or TRBD2 (5 bases each). V lost 6 bases, J lost 3 bases, and 18 bases lay in between. The CDR3 spans 17 residues. CDR1 is SGHTA, CDR2 FQGNSA, per germline. The CDR3 sequence: CASSPRQGEGGANVLTF. CDR3 bases: TGTGCCAGCAGTCCGAGGCAGGGTGAGGGTGGGGCCAACGTCCTGACTTTC.

On this clone: Other DNA sequences in this specimen translate into the identical CDR3. This chain links TRBV18 with TRBJ2-5; D call uncertain. V dropped 3 bases and J dropped 4 bases, with 6 bases sitting between them. The germline gives CDR1 KGHSH, CDR2 LQKENI. The CDR3 length is 12 residues. CDR3 protein: CASSPGGETQYF. As DNA, the CDR3 is TGTGCCAGCTCACCGGGTGGAGAGACCCAGTACTTC.

This clone was recorded once. The chain couples TRBV7-3 to TRBJ2-1, with TRBD2 identical over 8 bases. This CDR3 has 16 residues. The V segment lost 5 bases and the J segment 0 bases; nucleotides outside the gene matches: 6. CDR1 and CDR2 from the germline V gene are SGHTA and FQGTGA. DNA of the CDR3: TGTGCCAGCAGCCTAATCAGCGGGAGCTCCTACAATGAGCAGTTCTTC. As protein: CASSLISGSSYNEQFF.

J is TRBJ2-1 and V is TRBV7-9; D is tentatively TRBD1 or TRBD2 (6 bases each). CDR3 length equals 16 residues. Trimming stripped 2 bases from V and 1 base from J, with 12 bases between. Germline loops: CDR1 SEHNR, CDR2 FQNEAQ (reference sequence). The CDR3 protein is CASSLFRGESYNEQFF. DNA of the CDR3: TGTGCCAGCAGCTTATTTAGGGGGGAATCCTACAATGAGCAGTTCTTC.

The chain recombines TRBV7-7 with TRBJ2-5; 8 bases are shared with TRBD2. The CDR3 extends over 17 amino acids. The J segment lost 0 bases and the V segment lost 0 bases, leaving 6 bases of the junction unmatched. Germline V CDR1 and CDR2: SSHAT, FNYEAQ (reference sequence). CDR3 in DNA: TGTGCCAGCAGCTTAGCCCCGGGGGGGGTCAACCAAGAGACCCAGTACTTC. Its translation: CASSLAPGGVNQETQYF.

The rearrangement joins TRBV27 to TRBJ2-1, with 13 bases matching TRBD2. CDR1 and CDR2 (germline): MNHEY, SMNVEV (reference sequence). Germline trimming cut 3 bases from V and 13 bases from J; bases unmatched to any gene: 6. This CDR3 comprises 14 residues. CDR3 sequence: CASSLTGLAGIQFF. The CDR3 nucleotides are TGTGCCAGCAGTTTGACGGGACTAGCGGGAATTCAGTTCTTC.

The chain joins TRBV9 to TRBJ2-4, with TRBD1 matching 9 bases. This CDR3 has 21 amino acids. Germline-derived CDR1 and CDR2 are SGDLS and YYNGEE. The V and J ends lost 7 bases and 0 bases, in that order; junction bases with no gene match: 23. The CDR3 spells CASPNSGQGKAKYLAKNIQYF. The CDR3 coding sequence is TGTGCCAGCCCGAATTCGGGACAGGGAAAGGCCAAGTATCTAGCCAAAAACATTCAGTACTTC.

V usage is TRBV19 and J usage is TRBJ2-3; 9 bases align to TRBD2. V was pared by 3 bases and J by 3 bases, with 4 bases of the junction left unmatched. Germline V CDR1 and CDR2: LNHDA, SQIVND (reference sequence). The CDR3 totals 15 residues. CDR3 DNA: TGTGCCAGTAGTATGCTAGCGGGGCAGACAGATACGCAGTATTTT. Protein sequence: CASSMLAGQTDTQYF. Using reference TRBV19 and TRBJ2-3 for the parts outside the CDR3, the full variable domain is DGGITQSPKYLFRKEGQNVTLSCEQNLNHDAMYWYRQDPGQGLRLIYYSQIVNDFQKGDIAEGYSVSREKKESFPLTVTSAQKNPTAFYLCASSMLAGQTDTQYFGPGTRLTVL.

The rearrangement uses TRBV7-9 and TRBJ1-5; D gene uncertain. CDR1 is SEHNR and CDR2 is FQNEAQ in the germline V gene (reference sequence). V was trimmed by 11 bases and J by 0 bases, leaving 11 bases between them. CDR3 length: 13 residues. The CDR3 here is CAGQASSNQPQHF. As DNA, the CDR3 is TGTGCCGGCCAGGCTAGTAGCAATCAGCCCCAGCATTTT.

The chain employs TRBV5-1 and TRBJ1-6, with D hard to call. Germline V lookup: CDR1 SGHRS, CDR2 YFSETQ. CDR3 length equals 14 residues. The V end was cut by 5 bases, the J end by 8 bases, with 14 bases between. CDR3: CASRAASRDSPLHF. CDR3 in DNA: TGCGCCAGCAGGGCGGCCTCACGGGATTCACCCCTCCACTTT.

As for this clone: This CDR3 is also generated by other DNA sequences in the sample. The rearrangement uses TRBV30 and TRBJ2-2; D unclear. The CDR3 is 11 amino acids. V was cut by 3 bases and J by 3 bases, with 2 bases left in between. Per the germline V gene, CDR1 is GTSNPN and CDR2 is SVGIG (reference sequence). The CDR3 loop is CAWRDTGELFF. CDR3 bases: TGTGCCTGGAGAGACACCGGGGAGCTGTTTTTT.

This clone was seen a single time. The chain recombines TRBV30 with TRBJ1-2; maybe TRBD1 (5 bases). Germline CDR1 reads GTSNPN; CDR2 reads SVGIG (reference sequence). The CDR3 is 15 residues long. The V end lost 3 bases, the J end lost 5 bases, and 19 bases lay between the germline ends. The CDR3 coding sequence is TGTGCCTGGAGCGTGGGGGGTTCGAGGACGTATGGCTACACCTTC. This sequence encodes CAWSVGGSRTYGYTF.

The chain is built from TRBV27 and TRBJ1-1; tentatively, D is TRBD1 (5 bases). The V gene's germline CDR1 is MNHEY and CDR2 SMNVEV (reference sequence). With 3 bases removed from V and 4 bases from J, the gap between germline ends came to 15 bases. The CDR3 has 15 residues. The CDR3 is CASSFLRGAVTEAFF. The CDR3 nucleotides are TGTGCCAGCAGTTTCTTGAGGGGCGCCGTCACTGAAGCTTTCTTT.

The rearrangement links TRBV27 to TRBJ2-3, with unresolved D. Germline lookup yields CDR1 MNHEY and CDR2 SMNVEV (reference sequence). This CDR3 spans 12 amino acids. Trimming took off 5 bases at V and 6 bases at J, with 9 bases between the two ends. In DNA form, the CDR3 reads TGTGCCAGCAGTACGTCTGGGGATACGCAGTATTTT. This translates into CASSTSGDTQYF.

Points on this clone: The sample contains more than one DNA sequence encoding this CDR3. V usage is TRBV20-1 and J usage is TRBJ2-3; unclear D gene. The CDR3 has 11 amino acids. The V gene's germline CDR1 is DFQATT and CDR2 SNEGSKA (reference sequence). Deletions cut 6 bases from V and 2 bases from J, with 6 bases between. CDR3 in amino acids: CSAGPTDTQYF. DNA for the CDR3: TGCAGTGCCGGGCCCACAGATACGCAGTATTTT.

The chain uses TRBV9 and TRBJ2-7, with TRBD1 identical over 7 bases. Germline V gene data show CDR1 as SGDLS and CDR2 as YYNGEE. This CDR3 is built from 15 residues. V lost 2 bases, J lost 0 bases, and 5 bases stayed unmatched. CDR3 region: CASSVRDSFSYEQYF. CDR3 bases: TGTGCCAGCAGCGTCCGGGACAGCTTCTCCTACGAGCAGTACTTC.

This clone is a singleton in its sample. The chain carries TRBV28 and TRBJ2-5; TRBD1 aligns across 8 bases. CDR1 is MDHEN, CDR2 SYDVKM, per germline. The ends lost 5 bases at V and 5 bases at J; junction bases unmatched: 10. This CDR3 region has 15 residues. In nucleotides, the CDR3 is TGTGCCAGCAGTCCACCCGGCAGGGGGCGGGAGACCCAGTACTTC. Its translation is CASSPPGRGRETQYF.

The chain uses TRBV9 and TRBJ1-2, with D maybe TRBD1 (5 bases). The germline gives CDR1 SGDLS, CDR2 YYNGEE. V was clipped by 6 bases and J by 2 bases, with 8 bases between them. The length of the CDR3 is 12 residues. CDR3 in amino acids: CASKRDNYGYTF. CDR3 coding DNA: TGTGCCAGCAAAAGGGACAACTATGGCTACACCTTC. Based on the CDR3 plus reference TRBV9 and TRBJ1-2, the full variable domain is DSGVTQTPKHLITATGQRVTLRCSPRSGDLSVYWYQQSLDQGLQFLIQYYNGEERAKGNILERFSAQQFPDLHSELNLSSLELGDSALYFCASKRDNYGYTFGSGTRLTVV.

The chain joins TRBV7-9 to TRBJ2-5; 9 bases map to TRBD1. This CDR3 has 13 residues. V shed 1 base, J shed 10 bases, and the junction held 4 bases outside the gene matches. Germline lookup yields CDR1 SEHNR and CDR2 FQNEAQ (reference sequence). The CDR3 nucleotides read TGTGCCAGCAGCTTAGGACCGACAGGGGGCCAGTACTTC. Translated, it gives CASSLGPTGGQYF.

The rearrangement links TRBV4-1 to TRBJ1-3, with D maybe TRBD1 (5 bases). The V and J ends lost 4 bases and 0 bases respectively, with 10 bases between them. The germline V gene has CDR1 MGHRA and CDR2 YSYEKL. The CDR3 is 15 residues long. In DNA, the CDR3 is TGCGCCAGCAGCCTAGGGGTTTACTCTGGAAACACCATATATTTT. It translates to CASSLGVYSGNTIYF.

The chain combines TRBV18 with TRBJ1-5, with D perhaps TRBD1 (5 bases). Germline-derived CDR1 and CDR2 are KGHSH and LQKENI. V was shortened by 4 bases and J by 7 bases, with 11 bases between the two germline ends. This CDR3 contains 13 residues. This chain's CDR3 is CASSHRDDQPQHF. The CDR3 DNA is TGTGCCAGCTCACACCGGGACGACCAGCCCCAGCATTTT.

This chain connects TRBV9 to TRBJ2-5, with D perhaps matching TRBD1 (6 bases). This CDR3 region has 15 residues. CDR1 is SGDLS, CDR2 YYNGEE, per germline. V lost 2 bases and J 5 bases, leaving 16 bases between the germline ends. The CDR3 nucleotides read TGTGCCAGCAGCGTGGATACAGCTAGGGGGGAGACCCAGTACTTC. As protein: CASSVDTARGETQYF.

The V call is TRBV5-1, the J call TRBJ2-4, with TRBD2 identical over 15 bases. Germline loops: CDR1 SGHRS, CDR2 YFSETQ. The CDR3 runs 20 residues. V lost 4 bases to trimming and J lost 4 bases; unmatched junction nucleotides: 15. This CDR3 is CASSADRSGLAGGAKNIQYF. CDR3 in DNA: TGCGCCAGCAGCGCCGATCGGTCAGGACTAGCGGGAGGGGCAAAAAACATTCAGTACTTC. Looking up the rest from reference TRBV5-1 and TRBJ2-4 gives the full variable domain: KAGVTQTPRYLIKTRGQQVTLSCSPISGHRSVSWYQQTPGQGLQFLFEYFSETQRNKGNFPGRFSGRQFSNSRSEMNVSTLELGDSALYLCASSADRSGLAGGAKNIQYFGAGTRLSVL.

The chain is built from TRBV7-3 and TRBJ1-1; no clear D gene. CDR3 length equals 13 residues. V was pared by 5 bases and J by 5 bases, with 12 bases between. Germline V lookup: CDR1 SGHTA, CDR2 FQGTGA. CDR3 loop: CASSDNPLTEAFF. CDR3 in DNA: TGTGCCAGCAGCGACAATCCTCTTACTGAAGCTTTCTTT.

The J gene is TRBJ1-2, the V gene TRBV11-3; 7 bases align to TRBD1. Unmatched junction bases numbered 9, after V lost 5 bases and J lost 3 bases. This CDR3 is built from 15 residues. Germline CDR1 reads SGHNT; CDR2 reads YENEEA. The CDR3 DNA sequence: TGTGCCAGCAGCGCATATTCAGGGGGGGACTATGGCTACACCTTC. Protein product: CASSAYSGGDYGYTF.

The rearrangement links TRBV5-6 to TRBJ1-2; tentatively, D is TRBD1 (5 bases). CDR1 is SGHDT, CDR2 YYEEEE, per germline. V lost 6 bases and J 1 base, leaving 22 bases between the germline ends. CDR3 size: 17 residues. The CDR3 region is CASTTGLSPYLNYGYTF. The DNA for the CDR3 is TGTGCCAGCACCACGGGGCTCTCTCCTTACCTTAACTATGGCTACACCTTC.

The chain combines TRBV28 with TRBJ2-5; possible D gene TRBD2, 6 bases. Germline values: CDR1 MDHEN, CDR2 SYDVKM. This CDR3 spans 15 amino acids. The V gene lost 6 bases and the J gene lost 2 bases, with 16 bases spanning the gap. Written as DNA, the CDR3 is TGTGCCAGCAGCGCGGCGAGCGGGCTTCAAGAGACCCAGTACTTC. This gives the protein CASSAASGLQETQYF.

The chain has TRBV2 and TRBJ1-1; 7 positions match TRBD1. This CDR3 is 13 amino acids long. In germline, CDR1 is SNHLY, CDR2 FYNNEI. V shed 7 bases and J 2 bases; nucleotides not matched to a gene: 4. The CDR3, as DNA: TGTGCCAGCACCGGGACAGATAACACTGAAGCTTTCTTT. Protein: CASTGTDNTEAFF.